This T cell receptor beta chain was sequenced during a study of shared clonotypes between healthy human individuals. This clone turned up a few times. This table comes from immunoSEQ multiplex PCR, and its TCRdb copy is limited to in-frame clones, with some not included. The sample lists over a million clones, 75% to 80% occurring once. V was shortened by 6 bases and J by 3 bases, with 9 bases between the two germline ends. This CDR3 is 13 amino acids long. Germline loops: CDR1 MNHNS, CDR2 SASEGT. The clonotype originates from a man younger than 35 in good health. Some clones in this sample may be carry-over from other donors' samples. J is TRBJ1-5 and V is TRBV6-1; D is uncertain. Input material: memory CD4+ T cells from PBMCs. Regarding subset: CD45RA-negative fraction. The CDR3 is CASSTRLNQPQHF. For the CDR3, the DNA is TGTGCCAGCAGCACGCGACTCAATCAGCCCCAGCATTTT.